A selection of T cell receptor beta chains follows, all from one sample in a study of CD8 T cell repertoires and HIV-1 epitope variants. Libraries were prepared by immunoSEQ multiplex PCR; TCRdb keeps only in-frame clonotypes and omits some of them. The sample shows 95,000 or so clones, roughly four fifths of them seen only once. The sample comprised uncultured baseline CD8+ T cells from peripheral blood mononuclear cells (PBMCs). All receptors come from a male donor with HIV. The CDR3 runs from the conserved cysteine through the conserved F or W. The D gene is left open where the match is weak. Clone size is given for some rows only: seen once, a few or many times, or a class if the clone is expanded.

-	TRBV19	TRBJ1-1	-	CASNHWEGLMNTEAFF	TGTGCCAGTAACCATTGGGAGGGCCTCATGAACACTGAAGCTTTCTTT
few	TRBV7-9	TRBJ2-1	-	CASSLSDEQFF	TGTGCCAGCAGCTTAAGTGATGAGCAGTTCTTC
few	TRBV27	TRBJ2-3	TRBD2	CASSPSGGAADTQYF	TGTGCCAGCAGTCCCAGCGGGGGGGCCGCCGATACGCAGTATTTT
-	TRBV7-8	TRBJ1-4	-	CASSFQIPGATNEKLFF	TGTGCCAGCAGCTTCCAAATCCCAGGGGCAACTAATGAAAAACTGTTTTTT
-	TRBV5-4	TRBJ2-2	TRBD1	CASSSGQGLAGELFF	TGTGCCAGCAGCTCAGGACAGGGACTGGCCGGGGAGCTGTTTTTT
-	TRBV28	TRBJ2-3	TRBD2	CASSYGRADTQYF	TGTGCCAGCAGCTACGGGAGGGCAGATACGCAGTATTTT
-	TRBV7-2	TRBJ2-7	TRBD2	CASSWARGGEQYF	TGTGCCAGCAGCTGGGCCCGGGGGGGTGAGCAGTACTTC
-	TRBV7-3	TRBJ1-1	-	CASSLQNTEAFF	TGTGCCAGCAGCTTACAGAACACTGAAGCTTTCTTT
-	TRBV5-1	TRBJ1-1	-	CASSLGPGMGTEAFF	TGCGCCAGCAGCTTGGGACCGGGGATGGGAACTGAAGCTTTCTTT
-	TRBV11-2	TRBJ2-7	-	CASSRGIPGQSSYEQYF	TGTGCCAGCAGCCGGGGGATTCCGGGACAGAGCTCCTACGAGCAGTACTTC
many	TRBV9	TRBJ2-7	TRBD1	CASSVATGGYEQYF	TGTGCCAGCAGCGTAGCTACAGGGGGCTACGAGCAGTACTTC
few	TRBV6-1	TRBJ2-3	-	CASSVASRQGDTQYF	TGTGCCAGCAGTGTAGCCAGCCGCCAGGGCGATACGCAGTATTTT
-	TRBV27	TRBJ2-7	-	CASSPGSYEQYF	TGTGCCAGCAGTCCCGGGTCCTACGAGCAGTACTTC
-	TRBV28	TRBJ1-2	-	CASSLPPYRVSYGYTF	TGTGCCAGCAGTTTACCCCCGTATAGGGTCTCCTATGGCTACACCTTC
-	TRBV4-2	TRBJ2-3	TRBD2	CASSQAAGGFTDTQYF	TGTGCCAGCAGCCAAGCAGCGGGGGGGTTCACAGATACGCAGTATTTT
-	TRBV6-5	TRBJ1-2	-	CASSPSDGNYGYTF	TGTGCCAGCAGTCCCTCGGACGGGAACTATGGCTACACCTTC
-	TRBV5-8	TRBJ2-1	TRBD2	CASSSPGLAGGEQFF	TGTGCCAGCAGCTCACCGGGACTAGCGGGAGGAGAGCAGTTCTTC
-	TRBV5-1	TRBJ2-5	-	CASSIPKEAQYF	TGCGCCAGCAGCATACCTAAGGAGGCCCAGTACTTC
few	TRBV5-1	TRBJ1-4	-	CASSLAGGGVGEKLFF	TGCGCCAGCAGCTTGGCCGGTGGGGGCGTGGGTGAAAAACTGTTTTTT
-	TRBV19	TRBJ2-1	-	CASSIARGSYNEQFF	TGTGCCAGTAGTATAGCTCGGGGATCCTACAATGAGCAGTTCTTC
-	TRBV28	TRBJ2-7	-	CASSGVGEEQYF	TGTGCCAGCAGTGGGGTGGGGGAAGAGCAGTACTTC
-	TRBV5-4	TRBJ1-1	-	CASSLSGYLNTEAFF	TGTGCCAGCAGCTTATCGGGCTACTTGAACACTGAAGCTTTCTTT
-	TRBV20-1	TRBJ2-7	-	CSAYNYEQYF	TGCAGTGCTTATAATTACGAGCAGTACTTC
-	TRBV5-1	TRBJ1-6	-	CASSLGDLGNSPLHF	TGCGCCAGCAGCTTGGGGGACTTGGGGAATTCACCCCTCCACTTT
-	TRBV6-6	TRBJ2-5	-	CASSSHRDSQETQYF	TGTGCCAGCAGTTCACATCGTGACTCACAAGAGACCCAGTACTTC
-	TRBV18	TRBJ1-1	-	CASSPTGNTEAFF	TGTGCCAGCTCACCGACAGGGAACACTGAAGCTTTCTTT
-	TRBV5-1	TRBJ2-7	TRBD2	CASSLGAGAVYEQYF	TGCGCCAGCAGCTTAGGAGCGGGAGCGGTCTACGAGCAGTACTTC
few	TRBV6-5	TRBJ1-2	-	CASREGGANYGYTF	TGTGCCAGCAGGGAGGGGGGCGCTAACTATGGCTACACCTTC
few	TRBV4-2	TRBJ1-1	-	CASSQVGGPLNTEAFF	TGTGCCAGCAGCCAAGTGGGGGGACCGTTGAACACTGAAGCTTTCTTT